The clone carrying this T cell receptor (beta chain) was counted ten times or more. The antigen is undetermined. The sample is drawn from a study of metastatic and nonmetastatic thyroid tumors. Study-wide background: Comparison of repertoires was carried out across blood and tumor or nodule tissue from malignant and benign thyroid patients. Study-wide results and limits: Compared with benign nodules, malignant thyroid tumors were reported to have significantly higher TCR beta diversity in both blood and tumor.

None of the patients had undergone any treatment ahead of thyroid surgery. Original processing methods: Variation in CDR3 across clinicopathological groups served as the basis for constructing a distant-metastasis classifier in papillary thyroid cancer. TCRdb re-processed the PCR reads through MiXCR. The V and J calls reflect TCRdb's pipeline rather than the authors' work. The table has approximately 31,000 clones, around 20% seen once. Trimming removed 1 base from V and 2 bases from J; junction bases left unmatched: 5. Germline V CDR1 and CDR2: MGHRA, YSYEKL. This CDR3 comprises 16 residues. The sequencing sample was made of blood. This receptor was taken from a female donor with papillary thyroid cancer or a benign thyroid nodule (not recorded which). Some clones in this sample may be carry-over from other donors' samples. The chain uses TRBV4-1 and TRBJ2-7; 10 bases are a match to TRBD1. CDR3 sequence (DNA): TGCGCCAGCAGCCAAGCCGGACAGGGGGACACCTACGAGCAGTACTTC. Protein sequence: CASSQAGQGDTYEQYF.